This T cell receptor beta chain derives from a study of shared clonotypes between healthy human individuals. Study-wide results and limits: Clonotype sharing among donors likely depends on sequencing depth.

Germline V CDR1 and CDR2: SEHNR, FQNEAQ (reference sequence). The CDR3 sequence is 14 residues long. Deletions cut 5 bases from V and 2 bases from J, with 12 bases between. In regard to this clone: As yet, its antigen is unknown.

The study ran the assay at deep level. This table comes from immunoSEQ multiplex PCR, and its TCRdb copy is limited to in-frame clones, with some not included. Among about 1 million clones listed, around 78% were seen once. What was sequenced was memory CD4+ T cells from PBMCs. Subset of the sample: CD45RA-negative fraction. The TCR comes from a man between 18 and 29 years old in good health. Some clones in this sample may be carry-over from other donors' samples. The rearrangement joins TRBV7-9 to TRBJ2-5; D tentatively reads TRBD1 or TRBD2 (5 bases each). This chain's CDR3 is CASSPGALQETQYF. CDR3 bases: TGTGCCAGCAGCCCCGGGGCCCTTCAAGAGACCCAGTACTTC.